This T cell receptor (beta chain) appears in the sequencing data of a study of blood T cell repertoires in COVID-19. CDR1 is KGHDR and CDR2 is SFDVKD in the germline V gene. Trimming took off 8 bases at V and 5 bases at J, with 12 bases between the two ends. The CDR3 is 13 residues long. Sequenced by immunoSEQ multiplex PCR; TCRdb stores in-frame clones only, minus some. The table includes over 130,000 clones, approximately 80% detected once. This sequence joins TRBV24-1 and TRBJ2-1; the D gene is possibly TRBD1 (5 bases). Sequencing was carried out using PBMCs or T cells enriched from blood (not recorded which). The sequence derives from a woman between 18 and 29 years old who had been exposed to COVID-19. CDR3 sequence (DNA): TGTGCCACCAAGCATGGGGCGGACAATGAGCAGTTCTTC. This gives the protein CATKHGADNEQFF.